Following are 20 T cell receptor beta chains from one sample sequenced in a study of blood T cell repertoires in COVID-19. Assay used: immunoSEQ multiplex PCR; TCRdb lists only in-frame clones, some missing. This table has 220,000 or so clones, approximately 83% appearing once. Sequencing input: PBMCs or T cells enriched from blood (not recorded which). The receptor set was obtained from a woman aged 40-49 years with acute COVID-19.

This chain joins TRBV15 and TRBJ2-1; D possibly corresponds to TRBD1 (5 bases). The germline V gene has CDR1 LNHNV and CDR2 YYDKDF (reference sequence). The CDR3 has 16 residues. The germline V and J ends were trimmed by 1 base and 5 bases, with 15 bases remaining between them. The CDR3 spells CATSRAGFERHNEQFF. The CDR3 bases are TGTGCCACCAGCAGAGCAGGGTTTGAGAGGCACAATGAGCAGTTCTTC.

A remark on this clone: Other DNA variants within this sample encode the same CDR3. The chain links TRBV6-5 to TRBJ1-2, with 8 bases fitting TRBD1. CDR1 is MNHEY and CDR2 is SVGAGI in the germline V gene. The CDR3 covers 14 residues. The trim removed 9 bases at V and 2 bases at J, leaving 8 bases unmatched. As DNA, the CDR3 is TGTGCCAGTTCCACTGGACAGGGAAACTATGGCTACACCTTC. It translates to CASSTGQGNYGYTF.

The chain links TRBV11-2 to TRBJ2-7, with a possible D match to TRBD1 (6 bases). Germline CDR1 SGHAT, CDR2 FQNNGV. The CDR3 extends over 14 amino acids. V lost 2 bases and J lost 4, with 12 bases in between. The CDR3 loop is CASSLQGRGYEQYF. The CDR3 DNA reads TGTGCCAGCAGCTTACAGGGGAGAGGATACGAGCAGTACTTC.

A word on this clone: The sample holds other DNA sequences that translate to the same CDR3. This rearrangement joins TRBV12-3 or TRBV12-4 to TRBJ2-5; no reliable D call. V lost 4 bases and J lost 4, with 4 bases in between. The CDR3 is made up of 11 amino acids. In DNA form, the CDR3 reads TGTGCCAGCAGTTCTCGAGAGACCCAGTACTTC. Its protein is CASSSRETQYF.

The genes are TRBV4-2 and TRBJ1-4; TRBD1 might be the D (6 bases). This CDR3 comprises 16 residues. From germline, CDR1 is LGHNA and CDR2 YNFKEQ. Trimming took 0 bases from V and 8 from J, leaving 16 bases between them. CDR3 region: CASSQDPAGGHEKLFF. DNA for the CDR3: TGTGCCAGCAGCCAAGATCCCGCGGGGGGGCACGAAAAACTGTTTTTT.

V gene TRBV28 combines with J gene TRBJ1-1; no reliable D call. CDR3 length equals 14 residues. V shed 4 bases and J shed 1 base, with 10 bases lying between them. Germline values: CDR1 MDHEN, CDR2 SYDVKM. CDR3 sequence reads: CASSSAGENTEAFF. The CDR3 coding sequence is TGTGCCAGCAGTTCTGCGGGAGAGAACACTGAAGCTTTCTTT.

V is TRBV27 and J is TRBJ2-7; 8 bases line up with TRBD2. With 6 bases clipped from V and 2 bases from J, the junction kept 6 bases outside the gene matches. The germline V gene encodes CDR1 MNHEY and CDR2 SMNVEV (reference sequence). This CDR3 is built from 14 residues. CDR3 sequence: CASRPPTSAYEQYF. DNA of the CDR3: TGTGCCAGCAGGCCTCCGACTAGCGCCTACGAGCAGTACTTC.

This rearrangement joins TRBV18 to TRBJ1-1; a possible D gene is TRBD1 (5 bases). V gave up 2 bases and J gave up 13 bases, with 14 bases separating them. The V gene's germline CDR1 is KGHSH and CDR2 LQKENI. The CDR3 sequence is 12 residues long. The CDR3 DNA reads TGTGCCAGCTCACCAGGGGCCCCACGTGGTTTCTTT. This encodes CASSPGAPRGFF. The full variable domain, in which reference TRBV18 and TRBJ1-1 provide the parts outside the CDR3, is NAGVMQNPRHLVRRRGQEARLRCSPMKGHSHVYWYRQLPEEGLKFMVYLQKENIIDESGMPKERFSAEFPKEGPSILRIQQVVRGDSAAYFCASSPGAPRGFFGQGTRLTVV.

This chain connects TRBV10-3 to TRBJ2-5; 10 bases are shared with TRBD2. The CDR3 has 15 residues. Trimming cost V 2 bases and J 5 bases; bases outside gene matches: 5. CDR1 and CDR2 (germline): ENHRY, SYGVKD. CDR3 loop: CAISEGSGGLETQYF. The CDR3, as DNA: TGTGCCATCAGTGAGGGTAGCGGGGGGTTGGAGACCCAGTACTTC.

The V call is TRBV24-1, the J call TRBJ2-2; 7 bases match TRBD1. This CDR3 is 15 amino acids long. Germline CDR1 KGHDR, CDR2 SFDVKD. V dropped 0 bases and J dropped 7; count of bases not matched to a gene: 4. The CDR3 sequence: CATSDLGQAVGELFF. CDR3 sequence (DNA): TGTGCCACCAGTGATTTGGGACAGGCGGTCGGGGAGCTGTTTTTT.

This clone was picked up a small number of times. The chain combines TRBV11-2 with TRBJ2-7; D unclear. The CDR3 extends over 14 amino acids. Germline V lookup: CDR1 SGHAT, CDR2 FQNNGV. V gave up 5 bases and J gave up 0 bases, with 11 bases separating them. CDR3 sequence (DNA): TGTGCCAGCAGCCCCGCACTGAACTCCTACGAGCAGTACTTC. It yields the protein CASSPALNSYEQYF.

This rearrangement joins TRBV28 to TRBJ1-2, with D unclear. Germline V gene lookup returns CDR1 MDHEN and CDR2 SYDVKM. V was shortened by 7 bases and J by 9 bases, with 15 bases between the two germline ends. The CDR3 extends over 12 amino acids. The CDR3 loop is CASNPNSARYTF. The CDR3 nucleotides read TGTGCCAGCAACCCTAACAGTGCCCGCTACACCTTC.

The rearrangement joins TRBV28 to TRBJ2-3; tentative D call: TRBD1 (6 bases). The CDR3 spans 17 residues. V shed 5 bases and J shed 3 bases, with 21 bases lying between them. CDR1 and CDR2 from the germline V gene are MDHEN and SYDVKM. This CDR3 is CASSIQGYRQGTDTQYF. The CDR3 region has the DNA TGTGCCAGCAGTATACAGGGTTACCGGCAGGGGACAGATACGCAGTATTTT.

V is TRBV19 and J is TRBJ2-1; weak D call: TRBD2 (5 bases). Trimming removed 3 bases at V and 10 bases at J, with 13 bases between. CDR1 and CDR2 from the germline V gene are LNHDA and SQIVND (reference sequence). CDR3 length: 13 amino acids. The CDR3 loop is CASSIFEGVEQFF. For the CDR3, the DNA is TGTGCCAGTAGTATCTTTGAGGGTGTCGAGCAGTTCTTC.

CDR3 DNA: TGTGCCAGCAGTGAATTCAGGGAAGGAACTGAAGCTTTCTTT. This sequence encodes CASSEFREGTEAFF. The chain combines TRBV6-1 with TRBJ1-1; D is perhaps TRBD1 (5 bases). Germline CDR1 reads MNHNS; CDR2 reads SASEGT. The CDR3 runs to 14 residues. V lost 2 bases and J 5 bases, leaving 12 bases between the germline ends.

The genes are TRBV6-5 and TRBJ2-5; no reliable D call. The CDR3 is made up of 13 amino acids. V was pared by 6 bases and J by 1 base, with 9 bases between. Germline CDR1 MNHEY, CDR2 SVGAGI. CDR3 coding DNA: TGTGCCAGCAGCCAAGGCGGCCAAGAGACCCAGTACTTC. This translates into CASSQGGQETQYF.

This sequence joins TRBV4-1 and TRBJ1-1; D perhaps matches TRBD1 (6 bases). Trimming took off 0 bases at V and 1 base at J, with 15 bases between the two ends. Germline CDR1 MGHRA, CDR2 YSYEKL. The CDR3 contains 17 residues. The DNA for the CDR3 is TGCGCCAGCAGCCAAGAGGGGCCAGGGGAGAGGAACACTGAAGCTTTCTTT. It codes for CASSQEGPGERNTEAFF.

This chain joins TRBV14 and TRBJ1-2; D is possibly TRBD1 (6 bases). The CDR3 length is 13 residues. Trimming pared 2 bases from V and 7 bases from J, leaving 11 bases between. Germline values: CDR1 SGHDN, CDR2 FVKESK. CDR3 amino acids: CASSQFKGVGYTF. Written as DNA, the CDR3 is TGTGCCAGCAGCCAATTCAAGGGGGTTGGCTACACCTTC.

CDR3 in amino acids: CASSPRDRGTNTEAFF. The CDR3 nucleotides are TGTGCCAGCAGCCCGAGGGACAGGGGGACCAACACTGAAGCTTTCTTT. The chain is built from TRBV7-9 and TRBJ1-1; TRBD1 agrees at 11 bases. CDR1 and CDR2 (germline): SEHNR, FQNEAQ (reference sequence). CDR3 length: 16 amino acids. V trimming: 5 bases; J trimming: 2 bases; junction bases outside the gene matches: 7.

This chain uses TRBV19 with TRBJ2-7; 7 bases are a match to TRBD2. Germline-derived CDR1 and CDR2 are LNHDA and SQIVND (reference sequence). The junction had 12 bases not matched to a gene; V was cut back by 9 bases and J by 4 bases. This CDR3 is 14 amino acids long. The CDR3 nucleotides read TGTGCCAGCCATACCGGGGGAGGGGCGTACGAGCAGTACTTC. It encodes CASHTGGGAYEQYF.